What follows is one T cell receptor beta chain and its context. Using a J-beta primer mix together with a sample-barcoded 5' primer, a second PCR was run for roughly 6 to 12 cycles. MiXCR, run by TCRdb on the 5' RACE reads, gives a single entry per CDR3 protein. Of hundreds of thousands of distinct CDR3 sequences listed, under 50% are singletons. The data stem from a study of blood T cells in healthy people across ages. Study in general: Per two T cells, template switching captured roughly one barcoded beta molecule.

V was pared by 4 bases and J by 2 bases, with 7 bases of the junction left unmatched. Per germline, CDR1 SGHTA and CDR2 FQGNSA. This CDR3 is built from 16 residues. There were healthy Caucasian individuals from Russia, aged about 6 to 90, serving as donors. Each sample yielded at least 6 million isolated PBMCs. Each sample yielded at least 6 micrograms of PBMC total RNA. The source of this sequence is a man in his thirties or forties in good health. The J gene is TRBJ2-3, the V gene TRBV7-2, with 9 bases fitting TRBD2. Sequencing was done on a sample of blood. The CDR3 spells CASSWPGTSTTDTQYF. CDR3 nucleotides: TGTGCCAGCAGCTGGCCCGGGACTAGCACCACAGATACGCAGTATTTT.